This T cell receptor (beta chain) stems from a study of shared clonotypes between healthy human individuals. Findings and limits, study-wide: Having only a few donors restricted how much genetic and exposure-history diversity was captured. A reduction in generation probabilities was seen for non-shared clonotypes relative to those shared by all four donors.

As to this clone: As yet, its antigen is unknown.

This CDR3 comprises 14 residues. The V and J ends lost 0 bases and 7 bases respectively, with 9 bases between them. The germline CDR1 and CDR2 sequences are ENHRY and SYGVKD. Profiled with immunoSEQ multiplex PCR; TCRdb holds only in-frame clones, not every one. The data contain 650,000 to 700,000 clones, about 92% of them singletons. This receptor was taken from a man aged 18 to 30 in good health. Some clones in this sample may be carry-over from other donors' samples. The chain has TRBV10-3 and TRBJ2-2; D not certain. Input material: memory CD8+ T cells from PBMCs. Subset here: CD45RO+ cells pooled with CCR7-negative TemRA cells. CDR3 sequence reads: CAISESKLGGELFF. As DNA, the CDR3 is TGTGCCATCAGTGAGTCGAAGTTGGGCGGGGAGCTGTTTTTT.